One and the same sample provided the 21 T cell receptor beta chains below, sequenced in a study of T cells expressing NK-cell markers. Reprocessing the 5' RACE reads, TCRdb reports a single entry for every CDR3 protein and omits DNA. The sample holds 500,000 or so distinct CDR3 sequences. Input material: blood T cells: a sorted CD56 or NKG2C T cell subset, CD4+ or CD8+ T cells, or bulk PBMC T cells (not recorded which). These receptor sequences come from a man between 18 and 29 years old in good health.

The chain combines TRBV6-2 or TRBV6-3 with TRBJ2-1; the TRBD1 assignment by TCRdb is unverifiable without DNA. The CDR3 is 14 residues long. Germline CDR1 MNHEY, CDR2 SVGEGT. The CDR3 loop reads CASKRQGVYNEQFF.

The chain employs TRBV7-8 and TRBJ2-3. Germline CDR1 is SGHVS and CDR2 is FQNEAQ. This CDR3 spans 13 amino acids. This chain's CDR3 is CASSRGVADTQYF. Based on the CDR3 plus reference TRBV7-8 and TRBJ2-3, the full variable domain is GAGVSQSPRYKVAKRGQDVALRCDPISGHVSLFWYQQALGQGPEFLTYFQNEAQLDKSGLPSDRFFAERPEGSVSTLKIQRTQQEDSAVYLCASSRGVADTQYFGPGTRLTVL.

The V and J genes are TRBV20-1 and TRBJ2-1. This CDR3 is 15 amino acids long. Germline values: CDR1 DFQATT, CDR2 SNEGSKA (reference sequence). CDR3: CSARHGNGAYNEQFF.

The chain combines TRBV28 with TRBJ2-1; TCRdb reports TRBD1, a call that lacks DNA to check it against. The CDR3 consists of 14 residues. From germline, CDR1 is MDHEN and CDR2 SYDVKM. The CDR3 loop is CASSLAGHPNEQFF.

The V and J genes are TRBV6-5 and TRBJ1-5; there is no DNA to check the TCRdb D call of TRBD1. Germline lookup yields CDR1 MNHEY and CDR2 SVGAGI. There are 15 residues in the CDR3. The CDR3 protein is CASSYRWDRGGPQHF.

This chain links TRBV5-1 with TRBJ2-1; TCRdb calls TRBD2, which cannot be checked without DNA. The CDR3 contains 14 residues. Per the germline V gene, CDR1 is SGHRS and CDR2 is YFSETQ. Here the CDR3 reads CASSLGAGMDEQFF.

The CDR3 region is CASSQVLAGGLEETQYF. The rearrangement uses TRBV3-1 and TRBJ2-5; TCRdb's D gene call, TRBD2, goes unchecked for lack of DNA. The CDR3 is 17 amino acids. Looked up from germline, CDR1 is LGHDT and CDR2 is YNNKEL (reference sequence).

The rearrangement links TRBV7-2 to TRBJ2-3; TCRdb designates TRBD2, a call that cannot be tested without DNA. This CDR3 is built from 13 residues. Germline CDR1 is SGHTA and CDR2 is FQGNSA. CDR3: CASSPRTGDTQYF.

The gene calls are TRBV24-1 and TRBJ2-7; TCRdb names TRBD1, which stays unverified in the absence of DNA. Germline V gene sequence: CDR1 KGHDR, CDR2 SFDVKD. The CDR3 has 18 residues. The CDR3 is CATSDSRQGALSSYEQYF.

The rearrangement links TRBV7-8 to TRBJ2-7; TCRdb's D call of TRBD1 is untestable without DNA. CDR1 is SGHVS and CDR2 is FQNEAQ in the germline V gene. The CDR3 runs to 14 residues. The CDR3 sequence: CASSGRDDHYEQYF.

The chain links TRBV29-1 to TRBJ1-1; TCRdb calls TRBD1, which cannot be checked without DNA. The CDR3 spans 13 residues. In germline, CDR1 is SQVTM, CDR2 ANQGSEA. The CDR3 reads CSSARGANTEAFF.

The chain uses TRBV15 and TRBJ1-5; checking the TCRdb D call of TRBD1 is not possible without DNA. The CDR3 loop spans 16 amino acids. Germline V gene data show CDR1 as LNHNV and CDR2 as YYDKDF (reference sequence). The CDR3 loop reads CATSRYLTGVGQPQHF.

The gene calls are TRBV27 and TRBJ2-2. CDR1 MNHEY and CDR2 SMNVEV come from the germline V gene (reference sequence). This CDR3 has 17 residues. The CDR3 sequence: CASSLALLARNTGELFF.

The gene calls are TRBV5-1 and TRBJ2-7; there is no DNA to check the TCRdb D call of TRBD2. The CDR3 is 15 residues long. Germline V gene data show CDR1 as SGHRS and CDR2 as YFSETQ. CDR3 region: CASSLRTGVLAVQYF.

The V and J genes are TRBV7-9 and TRBJ2-4. In germline, CDR1 is SEHNR, CDR2 FQNEAQ (reference sequence). The CDR3 length is 16 residues. CDR3: CASSRSGSVAKNIQYF.

This chain connects TRBV11-2 to TRBJ2-2; lacking DNA, the TRBD1 call made by TCRdb goes unchecked. The CDR3 has 16 residues. Looked up from germline, CDR1 is SGHAT and CDR2 is FQNNGV. The chain's CDR3 is CASSFIFQGNTGELFF.

The chain combines TRBV6-2 or TRBV6-3 with TRBJ2-7; the D gene TCRdb calls, TRBD1, cannot be checked with no DNA. The germline CDR1 and CDR2 sequences are MNHEY and SVGEGT. The CDR3 totals 13 residues. CDR3 amino acids: CASVQPGFDEQYF.

This chain connects TRBV12-3 or TRBV12-4 to TRBJ1-5; the TCRdb D gene call, TRBD1, has no DNA to confirm it. The CDR3 totals 15 residues. The CDR3 protein is CASGSSGRSNQPQHF.

The V gene is TRBV7-2, the J gene TRBJ2-4; TCRdb selects TRBD1, and the lack of DNA leaves this call unchecked. This CDR3 has 15 residues. CDR1 is SGHTA and CDR2 is FQGNSA in the germline V gene. CDR3 in amino acids: CASSLRDRVGNIQYF.

This sequence joins TRBV27 and TRBJ2-1; TCRdb outputs TRBD2, but without DNA this stays unchecked. CDR1 is MNHEY, CDR2 SMNVEV, per germline (reference sequence). CDR3 length equals 17 residues. CDR3: CASSLRGSGTLYNEQFF.

The chain has TRBV5-1 and TRBJ2-7; TCRdb gives TRBD2 as the D gene, but with no DNA this cannot be confirmed. From germline, CDR1 is SGHRS and CDR2 YFSETQ. The CDR3 length is 15 residues. CDR3 loop: CASSLGGTTNYEQYF.